The 13 T cell receptor beta chains presented below share a single source sample, sequenced in a study of CD8 T cells in ankylosing spondylitis. Study conclusions and caveats: What seemed typical of ankylosing spondylitis blood was a TCR beta motif built from eight highly homologous variants.

Each CDR3 protein is one row after TCRdb ran MiXCR on the 5' RACE reads. The sample lists about 460,000 distinct CDR3 sequences; under 5.5% were seen once. The antigens for these receptors are not known. The sequenced sample consisted of blood, either unsorted or a sorted T cell fraction (not recorded which). These receptors originate from a male donor with ankylosing spondylitis.

This clonotype was observed many times. This chain uses TRBV28 with TRBJ2-3, with D hard to call. CDR3 length: 16 amino acids. V was clipped by 4 bases and J by 0 bases, with 14 bases between them. Germline V gene sequence: CDR1 MDHEN, CDR2 SYDVKM. Here the CDR3 reads CASSSPLKGSTDTQYF. CDR3 DNA: TGTGCCAGCAGTTCCCCGCTGAAGGGTAGCACAGATACGCAGTATTTT.

The chain joins TRBV7-6 to TRBJ2-7, with 12 bases lining up with TRBD2. The CDR3 contains 16 residues. Per the germline V gene, CDR1 is SGHVS and CDR2 is FNYEAQ. Germline trimming cut 1 base from V and 5 bases from J; bases unmatched to any gene: 6. The chain's CDR3 is CASSLELAGGGNEQYF. CDR3 coding DNA: TGTGCCAGCAGCTTAGAACTAGCGGGAGGCGGCAACGAGCAGTACTTC.

In its sample, this clonotype was seen many times. The chain uses TRBV25-1 and TRBJ1-1; D gene uncertain. The germline V gene has CDR1 MGHDK and CDR2 SYGVNS. Between the trimmed V and J ends, which lost 0 bases and 7 bases, there was a span of 6 bases. The CDR3 has 12 residues. CDR3 in amino acids: CASSEYTGEAFF. The CDR3 DNA reads as TGTGCCAGCAGTGAATATACCGGTGAAGCTTTCTTT.

This clonotype was counted ten times or more. The J gene is TRBJ1-2, the V gene TRBV20-1; the D is unclear. Per the germline V gene, CDR1 is DFQATT and CDR2 is SNEGSKA (reference sequence). The length of the CDR3 is 13 residues. Trimming pared 2 bases from V and 3 bases from J, leaving 10 bases between. The CDR3 spells CSARFFGDYGYTF. The DNA of the CDR3 is TGCAGTGCTAGATTTTTTGGGGACTATGGCTACACCTTC.

This clonotype was found many times. The chain links TRBV15 to TRBJ1-1; D remains unclear. Trimming pared 7 bases from V and 3 bases from J, leaving 12 bases between. Germline CDR1 LNHNV, CDR2 YYDKDF (reference sequence). There are 13 residues in the CDR3. The CDR3 DNA is TGTGCCACCACAGGAGGGCCCGACACTGAAGCTTTCTTT. Amino acids: CATTGGPDTEAFF. Full variable domain (remainder filled in from reference TRBV15 and TRBJ1-1): DAMVIQNPRYQVTQFGKPVTLSCSQTLNHNVMYWYQQKSSQAPKLLFHYYDKDFNNEADTPDNFQSRRPNTSFCFLDIRSPGLGDTAMYLCATTGGPDTEAFFGQGTRLTVV.

In its sample, this clonotype was seen many times. V is TRBV5-1 and J is TRBJ2-3; maybe TRBD2 (5 bases). The CDR3 spans 14 residues. Trimming took 0 bases from V and 3 from J, leaving 8 bases between them. Germline-derived CDR1 and CDR2 are SGHRS and YFSETQ. CDR3 in DNA: TGCGCCAGCAGCTTGGCGGGATTTACAGATACGCAGTATTTT. Protein sequence: CASSLAGFTDTQYF. The full variable domain, with the rest looked up from reference TRBV5-1 and TRBJ2-3, is KAGVTQTPRYLIKTRGQQVTLSCSPISGHRSVSWYQQTPGQGLQFLFEYFSETQRNKGNFPGRFSGRQFSNSRSEMNVSTLELGDSALYLCASSLAGFTDTQYFGPGTRLTVL.

This clonotype was detected only a few times. This rearrangement joins TRBV6-1 to TRBJ2-7, with 7 bases fitting TRBD2. Germline V gene lookup returns CDR1 MNHNS and CDR2 SASEGT. The CDR3 has 15 residues. The V and J ends lost 7 bases and 1 base, in that order; junction bases with no gene match: 10. The CDR3 DNA reads as TGTGCCAGCACCGCCCGGGCTAGCGGTTCCTACGAGCAGTACTTC. It yields the protein CASTARASGSYEQYF.

This clonotype was seen only a few times. The chain links TRBV7-2 to TRBJ1-5; tentatively, D is TRBD1 (5 bases). Deletions cut 3 bases from V and 6 bases from J, with 9 bases between. The germline gives CDR1 SGHTA, CDR2 FQGNSA. This CDR3 is 13 amino acids long. The DNA of the CDR3 is TGTGCCAGCAGCTTTCAGGGAAGTCAGCCCCAGCATTTT. Translation: CASSFQGSQPQHF. Filled out from reference TRBV7-2 and TRBJ1-5, the complete variable domain reads GAGVSQSPSNKVTEKGKDVELRCDPISGHTALYWYRQSLGQGLEFLIYFQGNSAPDKSGLPSDRFSAERTGGSVSTLTIQRTQQEDSAVYLCASSFQGSQPQHFGDGTRLSIL.

The table lists this clonotype with many counts. The chain recombines TRBV7-2 with TRBJ1-4; 8 nucleotides align to TRBD1. The junction had 9 bases not matched to a gene; V was cut back by 4 bases and J by 8 bases. The germline CDR1 and CDR2 sequences are SGHTA and FQGNSA. This CDR3 is 15 amino acids long. This chain's CDR3 is CASSYGTGQKEKLFF. The DNA of the CDR3 is TGTGCCAGCAGCTACGGGACAGGTCAAAAGGAAAAACTGTTTTTT. Looking up the rest from reference TRBV7-2 and TRBJ1-4 gives the full variable domain: GAGVSQSPSNKVTEKGKDVELRCDPISGHTALYWYRQSLGQGLEFLIYFQGNSAPDKSGLPSDRFSAERTGGSVSTLTIQRTQQEDSAVYLCASSYGTGQKEKLFFGSGTQLSVL.

This clonotype has a count of ten or more. CDR3 amino acids: CSATGTSFTGELFF. The CDR3 DNA follows: TGCAGTGCAACCGGGACTAGTTTTACCGGGGAGCTGTTTTTT. V and J are TRBV20-1 and TRBJ2-2; 8 bases agree with TRBD2. CDR3 length: 14 amino acids. V lost 6 bases and J lost 5; bases outside the gene matches: 8. Germline CDR1 reads DFQATT; CDR2 reads SNEGSKA (reference sequence).

This clonotype was observed many times. This chain connects TRBV29-1 to TRBJ2-2; no clear D gene. The CDR3 extends over 12 amino acids. Trimming cost V 4 bases and J 6 bases, with 9 bases left between them. CDR1 SQVTM and CDR2 ANQGSEA come from the germline V gene. The CDR3 coding sequence is TGCAGCGTTGCCTGGTTCTCCGGGGAGCTGTTTTTT. Translating it yields CSVAWFSGELFF.

The rearrangement links TRBV7-9 to TRBJ1-5; D call uncertain. Germline V lookup: CDR1 SEHNR, CDR2 FQNEAQ (reference sequence). The CDR3 has 13 residues. Trimming left V 3 bases short and J 5 bases short, with 8 bases between. The CDR3 coding sequence is TGTGCCAGCAGCTTTGGAGAGTATCAGCCCCAGCATTTT. It specifies CASSFGEYQPQHF.

This clonotype came up many times. This chain connects TRBV5-1 to TRBJ2-3, with D perhaps being TRBD1 or TRBD2 (6 bases each). Trimming stripped 1 base from V and 2 bases from J, with 14 bases between. CDR1 is SGHRS and CDR2 is YFSETQ in the germline V gene. The CDR3 is 16 amino acids. The DNA for the CDR3 is TGCGCCAGCAGCTTGATTGCCGGGGGCCCCACAGATACGCAGTATTTT. The encoded protein is CASSLIAGGPTDTQYF.